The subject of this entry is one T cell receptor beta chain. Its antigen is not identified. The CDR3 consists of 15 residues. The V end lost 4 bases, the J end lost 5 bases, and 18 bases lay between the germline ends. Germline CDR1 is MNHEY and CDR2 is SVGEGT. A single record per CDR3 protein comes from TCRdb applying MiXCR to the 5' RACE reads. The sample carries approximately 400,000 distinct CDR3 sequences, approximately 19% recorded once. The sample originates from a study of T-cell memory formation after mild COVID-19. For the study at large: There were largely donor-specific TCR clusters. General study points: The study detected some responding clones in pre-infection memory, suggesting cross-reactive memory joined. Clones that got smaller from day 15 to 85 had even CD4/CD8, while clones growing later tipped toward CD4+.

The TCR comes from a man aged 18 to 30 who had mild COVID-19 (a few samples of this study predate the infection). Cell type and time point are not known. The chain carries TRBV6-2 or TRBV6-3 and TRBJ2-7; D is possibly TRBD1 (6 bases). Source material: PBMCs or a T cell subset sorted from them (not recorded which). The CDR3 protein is CASSSGRTDSDEQYV. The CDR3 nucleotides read TGTGCCAGCAGTTCCGGAAGGACGGACAGTGACGAGCAGTACGTC.